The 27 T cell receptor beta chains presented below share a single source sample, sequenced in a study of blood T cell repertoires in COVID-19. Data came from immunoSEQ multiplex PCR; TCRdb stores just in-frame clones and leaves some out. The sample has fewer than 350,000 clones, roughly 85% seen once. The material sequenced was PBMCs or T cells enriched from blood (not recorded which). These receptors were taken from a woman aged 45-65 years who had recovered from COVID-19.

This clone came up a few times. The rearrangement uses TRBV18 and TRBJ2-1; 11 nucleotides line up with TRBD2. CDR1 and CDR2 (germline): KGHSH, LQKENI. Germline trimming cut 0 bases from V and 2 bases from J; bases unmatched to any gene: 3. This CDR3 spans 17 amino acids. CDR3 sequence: CASSPPLSGRAYNEQFF. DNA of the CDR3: TGTGCCAGCTCACCACCCCTTAGCGGGAGGGCCTACAATGAGCAGTTCTTC.

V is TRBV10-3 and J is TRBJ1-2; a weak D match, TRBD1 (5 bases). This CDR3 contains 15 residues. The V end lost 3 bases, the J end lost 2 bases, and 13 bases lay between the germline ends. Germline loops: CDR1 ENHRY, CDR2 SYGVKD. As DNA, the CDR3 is TGTGCCATCAGTGACGTCGGGGGGGTCAACTATGGCTACACCTTC. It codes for CAISDVGGVNYGYTF.

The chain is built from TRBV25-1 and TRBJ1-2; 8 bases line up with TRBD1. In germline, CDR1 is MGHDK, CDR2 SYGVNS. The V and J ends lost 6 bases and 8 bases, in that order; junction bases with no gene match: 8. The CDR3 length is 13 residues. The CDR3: CASRDRTGQGYTF. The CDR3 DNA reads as TGTGCCAGCAGGGACAGGACAGGGCAGGGCTACACCTTC.

CDR3 DNA: TGTGCCAGCAGCGCCAGACAGGATTACGAGCAGTACTTC. Protein: CASSARQDYEQYF. The chain is built from TRBV9 and TRBJ2-7; D might be TRBD1 (6 bases). The germline V gene encodes CDR1 SGDLS and CDR2 YYNGEE. V was pared by 3 bases and J by 4 bases, with 11 bases between. The CDR3 sequence is 13 residues long.

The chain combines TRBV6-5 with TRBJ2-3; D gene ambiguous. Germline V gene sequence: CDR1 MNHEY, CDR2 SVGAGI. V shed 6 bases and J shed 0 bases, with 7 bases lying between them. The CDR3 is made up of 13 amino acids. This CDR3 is CASRLTSTDTQYF. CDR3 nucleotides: TGTGCCAGCAGGTTGACTAGCACAGATACGCAGTATTTT.

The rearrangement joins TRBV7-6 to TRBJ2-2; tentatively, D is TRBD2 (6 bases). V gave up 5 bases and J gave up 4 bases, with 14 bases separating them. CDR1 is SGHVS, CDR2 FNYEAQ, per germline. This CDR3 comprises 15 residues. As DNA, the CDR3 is TGTGCCAGCAGCGGGACTTTTAAGTCCACCGGGGAGCTGTTTTTT. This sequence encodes CASSGTFKSTGELFF.

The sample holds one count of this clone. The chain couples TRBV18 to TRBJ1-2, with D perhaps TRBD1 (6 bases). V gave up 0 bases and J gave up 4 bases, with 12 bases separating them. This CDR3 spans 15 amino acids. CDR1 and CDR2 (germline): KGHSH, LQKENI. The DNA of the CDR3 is TGTGCCAGCTCACCACCGGCAGAACAGGGCTATGGCTACACCTTC. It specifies CASSPPAEQGYGYTF.

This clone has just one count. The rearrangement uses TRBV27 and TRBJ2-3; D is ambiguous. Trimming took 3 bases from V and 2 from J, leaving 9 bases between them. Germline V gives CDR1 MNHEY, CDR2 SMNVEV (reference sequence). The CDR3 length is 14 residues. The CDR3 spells CASSLSRSTDTQYF. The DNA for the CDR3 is TGTGCCAGCAGTTTGTCCAGGTCCACAGATACGCAGTATTTT.

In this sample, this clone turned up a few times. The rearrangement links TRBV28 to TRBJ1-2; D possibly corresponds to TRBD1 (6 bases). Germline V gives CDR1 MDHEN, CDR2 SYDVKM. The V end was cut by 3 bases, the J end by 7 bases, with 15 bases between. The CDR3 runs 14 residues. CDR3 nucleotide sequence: TGTGCCAGCAGTTTGGTATCCCCCAGGGGTGGCTACACCTTC. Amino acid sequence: CASSLVSPRGGYTF.

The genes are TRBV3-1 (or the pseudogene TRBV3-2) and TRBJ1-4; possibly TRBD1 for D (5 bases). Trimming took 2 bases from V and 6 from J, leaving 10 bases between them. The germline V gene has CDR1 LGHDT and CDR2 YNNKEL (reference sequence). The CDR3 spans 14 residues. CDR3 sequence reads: CASSQLRGDEKLFF. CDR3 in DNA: TGTGCCAGCAGCCAACTTCGGGGGGATGAAAAACTGTTTTTT.

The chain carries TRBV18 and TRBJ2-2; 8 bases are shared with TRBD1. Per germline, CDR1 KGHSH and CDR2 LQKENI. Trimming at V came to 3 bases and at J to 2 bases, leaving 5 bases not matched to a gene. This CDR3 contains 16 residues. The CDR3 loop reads CASSPRTGPNTGELFF. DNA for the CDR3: TGTGCCAGCTCACCCCGGACAGGGCCCAACACCGGGGAGCTGTTTTTT.

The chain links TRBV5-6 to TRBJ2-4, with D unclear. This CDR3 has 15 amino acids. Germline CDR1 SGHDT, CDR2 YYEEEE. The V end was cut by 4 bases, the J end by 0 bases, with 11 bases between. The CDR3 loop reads CASSPRRLAKNIQYF. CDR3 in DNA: TGTGCCAGCAGCCCCCGGCGGCTAGCCAAAAACATTCAGTACTTC.

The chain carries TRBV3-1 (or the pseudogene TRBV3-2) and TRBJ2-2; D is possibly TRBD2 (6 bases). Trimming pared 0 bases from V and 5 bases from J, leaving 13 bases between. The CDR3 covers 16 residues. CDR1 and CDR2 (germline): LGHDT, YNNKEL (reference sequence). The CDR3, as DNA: TGTGCCAGCAGCCAAGATGGCGGGGAGGTAACCGGGGAGCTGTTTTTT. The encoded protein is CASSQDGGEVTGELFF.

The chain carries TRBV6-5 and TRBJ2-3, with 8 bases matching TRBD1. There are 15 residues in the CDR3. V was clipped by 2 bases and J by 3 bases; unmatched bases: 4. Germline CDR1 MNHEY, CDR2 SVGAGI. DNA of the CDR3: TGTGCCAGCAGTTACGGGAACAGGGGGACAGATACGCAGTATTTT. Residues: CASSYGNRGTDTQYF.

The CDR3: CASSYLAGEGNEQFF. The DNA for the CDR3 is TGTGCCAGCAGTTATTTAGCGGGAGAGGGCAATGAGCAGTTCTTC. The chain links TRBV6-5 to TRBJ2-1; 9 nucleotides agree with TRBD2. The CDR3 runs 15 residues. Germline V lookup: CDR1 MNHEY, CDR2 SVGAGI. V dropped 3 bases and J dropped 6; count of bases not matched to a gene: 6.

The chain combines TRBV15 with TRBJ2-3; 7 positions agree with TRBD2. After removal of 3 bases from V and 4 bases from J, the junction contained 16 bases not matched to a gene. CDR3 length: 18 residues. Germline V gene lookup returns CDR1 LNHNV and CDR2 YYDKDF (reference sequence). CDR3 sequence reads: CATSRDLAVGPLPDTQYF. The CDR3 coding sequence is TGTGCCACCAGCAGGGACCTAGCGGTGGGGCCTCTTCCAGATACGCAGTATTTT.

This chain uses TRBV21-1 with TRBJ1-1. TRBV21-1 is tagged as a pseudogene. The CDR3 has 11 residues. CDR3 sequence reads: CASIGNTEAFF. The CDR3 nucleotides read TGTGCCAGCATCGGGAACACTGAAGCTTTCTTT.

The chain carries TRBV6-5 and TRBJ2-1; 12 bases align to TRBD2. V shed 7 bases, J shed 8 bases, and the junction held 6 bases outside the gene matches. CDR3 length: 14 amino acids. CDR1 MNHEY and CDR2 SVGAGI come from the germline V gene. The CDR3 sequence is CASTRTSGVYEQFF. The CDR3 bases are TGTGCCAGCACCCGGACTAGCGGGGTTTATGAGCAGTTCTTC.

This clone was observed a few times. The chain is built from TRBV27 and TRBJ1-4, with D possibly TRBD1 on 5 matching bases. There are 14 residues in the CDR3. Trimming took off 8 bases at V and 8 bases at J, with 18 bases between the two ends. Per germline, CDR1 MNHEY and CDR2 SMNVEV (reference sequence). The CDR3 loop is CASGDLLGGEKLFF. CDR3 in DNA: TGTGCCAGCGGGGACCTTTTGGGAGGGGAAAAACTGTTTTTT.

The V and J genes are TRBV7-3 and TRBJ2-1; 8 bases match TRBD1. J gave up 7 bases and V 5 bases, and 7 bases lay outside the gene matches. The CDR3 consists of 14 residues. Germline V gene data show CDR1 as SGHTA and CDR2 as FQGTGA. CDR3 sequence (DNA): TGTGCCAGCAGCACCCTGACAGGGGCAAATGAGCAGTTCTTC. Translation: CASSTLTGANEQFF.

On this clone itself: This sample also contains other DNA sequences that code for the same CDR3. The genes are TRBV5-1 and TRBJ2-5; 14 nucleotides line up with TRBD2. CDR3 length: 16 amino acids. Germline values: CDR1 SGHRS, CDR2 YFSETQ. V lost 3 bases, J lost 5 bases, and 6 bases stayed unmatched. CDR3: CASSSGLAGVWETQYF. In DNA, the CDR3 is TGCGCCAGCAGCTCGGGACTAGCGGGAGTCTGGGAGACCCAGTACTTC.

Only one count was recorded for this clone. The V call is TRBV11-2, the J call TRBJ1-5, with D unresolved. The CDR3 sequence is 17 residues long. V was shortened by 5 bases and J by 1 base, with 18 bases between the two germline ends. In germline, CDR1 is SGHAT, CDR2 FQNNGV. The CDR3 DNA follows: TGTGCCAGCAGCCCAGCGGGTTACAGCAGAAGCAATCAGCCCCAGCATTTT. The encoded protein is CASSPAGYSRSNQPQHF.

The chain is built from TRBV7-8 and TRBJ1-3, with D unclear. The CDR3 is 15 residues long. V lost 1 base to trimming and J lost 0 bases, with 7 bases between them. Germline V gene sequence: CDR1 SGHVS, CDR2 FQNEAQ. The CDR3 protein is CASSLVYSSGNTIYF. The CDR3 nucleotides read TGTGCCAGCAGCTTAGTTTACAGCTCTGGAAACACCATATATTTT. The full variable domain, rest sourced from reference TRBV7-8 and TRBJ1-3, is GAGVSQSPRYKVAKRGQDVALRCDPISGHVSLFWYQQALGQGPEFLTYFQNEAQLDKSGLPSDRFFAERPEGSVSTLKIQRTQQEDSAVYLCASSLVYSSGNTIYFGEGSWLTVV.

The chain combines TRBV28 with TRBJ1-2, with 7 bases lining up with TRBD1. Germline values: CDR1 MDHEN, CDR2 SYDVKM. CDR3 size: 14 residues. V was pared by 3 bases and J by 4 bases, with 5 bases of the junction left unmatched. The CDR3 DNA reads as TGTGCCAGCAGTTTGCGACAGGGAGTCTATGGCTACACCTTC. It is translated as CASSLRQGVYGYTF.

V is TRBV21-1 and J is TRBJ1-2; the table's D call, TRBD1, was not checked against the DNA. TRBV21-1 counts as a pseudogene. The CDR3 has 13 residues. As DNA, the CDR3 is TGTGCCAGCAGCGGGCAGGGGAACTATGGCTACACCTTC. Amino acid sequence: CASSGQGNYGYTF.

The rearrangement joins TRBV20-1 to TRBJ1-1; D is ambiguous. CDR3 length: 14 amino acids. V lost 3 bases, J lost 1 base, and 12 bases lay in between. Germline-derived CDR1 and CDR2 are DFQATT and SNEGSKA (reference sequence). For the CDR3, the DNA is TGCAGTGCTAGTCGGGGAGGGTGGAACACTGAAGCTTTCTTT. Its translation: CSASRGGWNTEAFF.

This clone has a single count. CDR3: CASKTVEGDTEAFF. CDR3 DNA sequence: TGTGCCAGCAAAACCGTTGAGGGCGACACTGAAGCTTTCTTT. This sequence joins TRBV6-5 and TRBJ1-1; D gene unclear. Between the trimmed V and J ends, which lost 7 bases and 3 bases, there was a span of 15 bases. Germline CDR1 is MNHEY and CDR2 is SVGAGI. The length of the CDR3 is 14 residues.